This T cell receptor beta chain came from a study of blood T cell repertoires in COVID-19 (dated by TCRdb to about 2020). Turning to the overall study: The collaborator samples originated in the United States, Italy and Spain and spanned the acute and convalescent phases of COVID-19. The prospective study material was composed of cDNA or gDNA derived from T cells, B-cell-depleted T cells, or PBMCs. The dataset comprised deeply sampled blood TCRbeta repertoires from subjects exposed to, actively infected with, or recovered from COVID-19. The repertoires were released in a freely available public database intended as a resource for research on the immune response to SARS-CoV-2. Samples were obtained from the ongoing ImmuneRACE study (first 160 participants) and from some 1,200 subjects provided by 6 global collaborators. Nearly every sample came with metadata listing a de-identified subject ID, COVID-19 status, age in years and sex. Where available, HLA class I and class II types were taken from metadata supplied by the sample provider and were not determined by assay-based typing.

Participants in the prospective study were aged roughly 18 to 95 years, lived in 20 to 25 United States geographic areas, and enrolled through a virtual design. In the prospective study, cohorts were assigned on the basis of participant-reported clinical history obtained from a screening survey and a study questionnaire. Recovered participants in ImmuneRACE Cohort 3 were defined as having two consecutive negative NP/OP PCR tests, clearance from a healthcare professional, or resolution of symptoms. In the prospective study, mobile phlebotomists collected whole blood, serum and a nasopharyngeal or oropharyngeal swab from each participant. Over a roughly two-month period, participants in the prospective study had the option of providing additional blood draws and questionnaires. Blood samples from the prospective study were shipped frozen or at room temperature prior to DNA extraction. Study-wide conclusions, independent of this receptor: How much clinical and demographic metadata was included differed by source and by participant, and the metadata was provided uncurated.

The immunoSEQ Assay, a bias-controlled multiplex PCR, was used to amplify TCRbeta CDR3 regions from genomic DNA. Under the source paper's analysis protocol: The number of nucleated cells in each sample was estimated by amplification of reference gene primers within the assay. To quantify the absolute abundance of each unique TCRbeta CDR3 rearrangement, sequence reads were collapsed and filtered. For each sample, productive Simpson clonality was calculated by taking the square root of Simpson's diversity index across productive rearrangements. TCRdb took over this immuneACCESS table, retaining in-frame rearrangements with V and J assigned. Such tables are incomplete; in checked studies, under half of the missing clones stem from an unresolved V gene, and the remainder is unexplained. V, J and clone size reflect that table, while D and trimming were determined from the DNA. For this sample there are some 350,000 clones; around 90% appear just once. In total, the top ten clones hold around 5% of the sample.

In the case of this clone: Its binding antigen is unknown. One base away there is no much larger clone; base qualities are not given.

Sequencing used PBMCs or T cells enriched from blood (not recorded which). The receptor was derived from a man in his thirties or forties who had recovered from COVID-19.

The bases read TGTGCCATCAGTGAGGGGCAGATGAACACTGAAGCTTTCTTT. The resulting protein is CAISEGQMNTEAFF. The chain is assembled from TRBV10-3 and TRBJ1-1; the D segment cannot be called with confidence. Sequences ENHRY (CDR1) and SYGVKD (CDR2) are obtained from the germline V gene. From the cysteine through the phenylalanine, the CDR3 covers 14 amino acids. The only DNA kept is the CDR3, 42 bases in frame from the first base. Trimming removed 2 bases from V and 0 bases from J, leaving 7 bases between the germline ends.